One sample yielded the 26 T cell receptor beta chains listed below, sequenced in a study of pediatric ulcerative colitis. The method was immunoSEQ multiplex PCR; TCRdb's version includes in-frame clones alone and lacks a portion of them. The table has about 64,000 clones, around 80% seen once. Input material: blood. The receptor source for this set is a boy younger than 18 with moderate ulcerative colitis.

This clone was seen a few times. This chain links TRBV14 with TRBJ1-6; the match to TRBD1 covers 7 bases. The CDR3 consists of 17 residues. CDR1 and CDR2 (germline): SGHDN, FVKESK. V was clipped by 0 bases and J by 9 bases; unmatched bases: 11. The CDR3 sequence: CASSQEKTGPWSSPLHF. Here the CDR3 DNA reads TGTGCCAGCAGCCAAGAAAAGACAGGGCCTTGGTCTTCACCCCTCCACTTT. Variable domain in full (rest from reference TRBV14 and TRBJ1-6): EAGVTQFPSHSVIEKGQTVTLRCDPISGHDNLYWYRRVMGKEIKFLLHFVKESKQDESGMPNNRFLAERTGGTYSTLKVQPAELEDSGVYFCASSQEKTGPWSSPLHFGNGTRLTVT.

In its sample, this clone was seen once. V gene TRBV2 combines with J gene TRBJ2-5; D may be TRBD2 (5 bases). Trimming took off 2 bases at V and 5 bases at J, with 15 bases between the two ends. This CDR3 contains 15 residues. The germline V gene encodes CDR1 SNHLY and CDR2 FYNNEI. CDR3 sequence reads: CASSEIPRRTETQYF. CDR3 nucleotide sequence: TGTGCCAGCAGTGAAATCCCACGTCGGACTGAGACCCAGTACTTC.

The chain uses TRBV6-6 and TRBJ2-1; D is perhaps TRBD1 (5 bases). Per germline, CDR1 MNHNY and CDR2 SVGAGI (reference sequence). V lost 6 bases and J 3 bases, leaving 18 bases between the germline ends. CDR3 length: 16 residues. In DNA, the CDR3 is TGTGCCAGCAGAGCCGAGGCGGCAGGGCTCTACAATGAGCAGTTCTTC. Protein product: CASRAEAAGLYNEQFF.

The chain employs TRBV7-3 and TRBJ2-3, with D perhaps given as TRBD1 or TRBD2 (6 bases each). Trimming left V 6 bases short and J 0 bases short, with 16 bases between. Germline V lookup: CDR1 SGHTA, CDR2 FQGTGA. This CDR3 has 16 amino acids. CDR3 nucleotide sequence: TGTGCCAGCAGGATACAGGGAGGATTGAGCACAGATACGCAGTATTTT. Amino acids: CASRIQGGLSTDTQYF.

Only one count was recorded for this clone. This chain uses TRBV7-2 with TRBJ2-3; D is possibly TRBD2 (6 bases). With 5 bases removed from V and 0 bases from J, the gap between germline ends came to 18 bases. Germline V gives CDR1 SGHTA, CDR2 FQGNSA. This CDR3 has 17 amino acids. CDR3 DNA: TGTGCCAGCAGCCGACCTGTTAGCGGACCTAGCACAGATACGCAGTATTTT. Encoded protein: CASSRPVSGPSTDTQYF.

CDR3: CASSIDGRAWWDEQFF. CDR3 nucleotides: TGTGCCAGCAGCATTGACGGGAGGGCTTGGTGGGATGAGCAGTTCTTC. The J gene is TRBJ2-1, the V gene TRBV5-6; TRBD2 agrees at 8 bases. V gave up 4 bases and J gave up 8 bases; unmatched junction bases: 14. The CDR3 sequence is 16 residues long. Germline lookup yields CDR1 SGHDT and CDR2 YYEEEE. Full variable domain (rest looked up from reference TRBV5-6 and TRBJ2-1): DAGVTQSPTHLIKTRGQQVTLRCSPKSGHDTVSWYQQALGQGPQFIFQYYEEEERQRGNFPDRFSGHQFPNYSSELNVNALLLGDSALYLCASSIDGRAWWDEQFFGPGTRLTVL.

V gene TRBV7-9 combines with J gene TRBJ1-6; TRBD1 agrees at 8 bases. The ends lost 6 bases at V and 10 bases at J; junction bases unmatched: 8. The CDR3 is 14 amino acids. Germline CDR1 SEHNR, CDR2 FQNEAQ (reference sequence). This CDR3 reads CASSRGQGESPLHF. In DNA, the CDR3 is TGTGCCAGCAGTCGCGGACAGGGCGAGTCACCCCTCCACTTT.

V gene TRBV21-1 combines with J gene TRBJ2-1; the table's D gene call, TRBD2, was not cross checked with the DNA. TRBV21-1 is a pseudogene segment. This CDR3 has 15 amino acids. This CDR3 reads CASSKLAGGYNEQFF. The CDR3 DNA reads TGTGCCAGCAGCAAGTTAGCGGGAGGGTACAATGAGCAGTTCTTC.

V and J are TRBV7-8 and TRBJ1-1; D may be TRBD1 (5 bases). Germline CDR1 is SGHVS and CDR2 is FQNEAQ. V dropped 5 bases and J dropped 0 bases, with 13 bases sitting between them. The CDR3 runs to 15 residues. The DNA for the CDR3 is TGTGCCAGCAGCATTTCCAGGGTTTTGAACACTGAAGCTTTCTTT. This sequence encodes CASSISRVLNTEAFF. The full variable domain, rest sourced from reference TRBV7-8 and TRBJ1-1, is GAGVSQSPRYKVAKRGQDVALRCDPISGHVSLFWYQQALGQGPEFLTYFQNEAQLDKSGLPSDRFFAERPEGSVSTLKIQRTQQEDSAVYLCASSISRVLNTEAFFGQGTRLTVV.

The chain is built from TRBV7-9 and TRBJ1-2; D is unresolved. Per the germline V gene, CDR1 is SEHNR and CDR2 is FQNEAQ (reference sequence). Trimming shortened V by 6 bases and J by 4 bases, and 9 bases separated the two germline ends. This CDR3 is built from 12 residues. CDR3 coding DNA: TGTGCCAGCAGATCGGGCAGCTATGGCTACACCTTC. Protein sequence: CASRSGSYGYTF.

This clone came up a few times. This sequence joins TRBV4-1 and TRBJ2-7; D ambiguous. The CDR3 runs to 13 residues. Germline values: CDR1 MGHRA, CDR2 YSYEKL. The V end was cut by 0 bases, the J end by 4 bases, with 7 bases between. For the CDR3, the DNA is TGCGCCAGCAGCCAAGATCGAGAATACGAGCAGTACTTC. Its translation: CASSQDREYEQYF.

The V gene is TRBV30, the J gene TRBJ1-1, with 7 bases aligning to TRBD1. This CDR3 is 12 amino acids long. The V segment lost 5 bases and the J segment 4 bases; nucleotides outside the gene matches: 4. Germline V CDR1 and CDR2: GTSNPN, SVGIG (reference sequence). The CDR3 here is CAWDRAGTEAFF. CDR3 bases: TGTGCCTGGGACAGGGCTGGCACTGAAGCTTTCTTT. The variable domain in full, completed from reference TRBV30 and TRBJ1-1, reads SQTIHQWPATLVQPVGSPLSLECTVEGTSNPNLYWYRQAAGRGLQLLFYSVGIGQISSEVPQNLSASRPQDRQFILSSKKLLLSDSGFYLCAWDRAGTEAFFGQGTRLTVV.

This clone was observed a handful of times. This chain joins TRBV2 and TRBJ1-1, with 10 bases identical to TRBD1. Trimming took 6 bases from V and 5 from J; bases not matched to a gene: 3. CDR1 is SNHLY and CDR2 is FYNNEI in the germline V gene. This CDR3 is built from 13 residues. CDR3 coding DNA: TGTGCCAGCAGGACAGGGGGCAGAACTGAAGCTTTCTTT. Residues: CASRTGGRTEAFF. Using reference TRBV2 and TRBJ1-1 for the parts outside the CDR3, the full variable domain is EPEVTQTPSHQVTQMGQEVILRCVPISNHLYFYWYRQILGQKVEFLVSFYNNEISEKSEIFDDQFSVERPDGSNFTLKIRSTKLEDSAMYFCASRTGGRTEAFFGQGTRLTVV.

The CDR3 DNA sequence: TGTGCCAGCAGCTTGGCCGCAGGGGACGAGCAGTACTTC. This sequence encodes CASSLAAGDEQYF. The chain couples TRBV5-6 to TRBJ2-7, with a tentative D call TRBD1 (6 bases). The CDR3 contains 13 residues. The V gene's germline CDR1 is SGHDT and CDR2 YYEEEE. Trimming shortened V by 0 bases and J by 5 bases, and 9 bases separated the two germline ends.

The chain couples TRBV4-2 to TRBJ2-7, with no clear D. The CDR3 covers 13 residues. The germline V gene has CDR1 LGHNA and CDR2 YNFKEQ. V lost 5 bases and J 5 bases, leaving 13 bases between the germline ends. CDR3 sequence: CASSYRSSNEQYF. As DNA, the CDR3 is TGTGCCAGCAGCTACCGGTCTAGTAACGAGCAGTACTTC.

The chain employs TRBV5-1 and TRBJ1-1; 10 bases are a match to TRBD1. Unmatched junction bases numbered 4, after V lost 4 bases and J lost 7 bases. Germline V gene sequence: CDR1 SGHRS, CDR2 YFSETQ. This CDR3 is 13 amino acids long. CDR3 residues: CASSAGQGGEAFF. CDR3 nucleotides: TGCGCCAGCAGCGCCGGACAGGGGGGTGAAGCTTTCTTT.

The V call is TRBV5-6, the J call TRBJ1-5, with 9 bases identical to TRBD1. The CDR3 sequence is 14 residues long. The J segment lost 10 bases and the V segment lost 3 bases, leaving 8 bases of the junction unmatched. The germline gives CDR1 SGHDT, CDR2 YYEEEE. CDR3 amino acids: CASSSGQGPLPQHF. The CDR3 nucleotides read TGTGCCAGCAGCTCCGGACAGGGGCCCCTACCCCAGCATTTT.

This clone has a single count. DNA for the CDR3: TGTGCCAGCAGCCAGGCAGGGACTAGCGGGGGTGTCTCCTACGAGCAGTACTTC. Residues: CASSQAGTSGGVSYEQYF. This rearrangement joins TRBV4-2 to TRBJ2-7; 14 bases align to TRBD2. This CDR3 has 18 amino acids. CDR1 and CDR2 from the germline V gene are LGHNA and YNFKEQ. The V and J ends lost 3 bases and 0 bases, in that order; junction bases with no gene match: 7.

The chain carries TRBV30 and TRBJ2-2, with TRBD2 identical over 12 bases. V dropped 7 bases and J dropped 3; count of bases not matched to a gene: 9. The germline gives CDR1 GTSNPN, CDR2 SVGIG (reference sequence). The CDR3 length is 16 residues. This CDR3 is CAYSSGRAAHTGELFF. The CDR3, as DNA: TGTGCCTACTCTAGCGGGAGGGCCGCACACACCGGGGAGCTGTTTTTT.

This clone was observed a handful of times. The chain links TRBV4-1 to TRBJ1-1; D gene uncertain. The V and J ends lost 3 bases and 3 bases respectively, with 14 bases between them. The length of the CDR3 is 15 residues. The germline CDR1 and CDR2 sequences are MGHRA and YSYEKL. CDR3 amino acids: CASSHTREVDTEAFF. CDR3 DNA sequence: TGCGCCAGCAGCCACACTAGGGAGGTAGACACTGAAGCTTTCTTT.

The chain employs TRBV11-3 and TRBJ2-1; 9 bases are shared with TRBD1. Germline V gene lookup returns CDR1 SGHNT and CDR2 YENEEA. This CDR3 contains 15 residues. V was clipped by 5 bases and J by 3 bases; unmatched bases: 5. CDR3 loop: CASSPDRGIYNEQFF. For the CDR3, the DNA is TGTGCCAGCAGCCCCGACAGGGGGATCTACAATGAGCAGTTCTTC.

This chain links TRBV4-1 with TRBJ1-5; weak D call: TRBD1 (6 bases). This CDR3 has 16 amino acids. V dropped 4 bases and J dropped 2 bases, with 15 bases sitting between them. Germline CDR1 is MGHRA and CDR2 is YSYEKL. The CDR3 DNA reads TGCGCCAGCAGCCTCACCGGGACATCCGGCAATCAGCCCCAGCATTTT. The encoded protein is CASSLTGTSGNQPQHF.

The V call is TRBV7-2, the J call TRBJ2-7, with D hard to call. The CDR3 is made up of 12 amino acids. Germline V gene sequence: CDR1 SGHTA, CDR2 FQGNSA. Trimming stripped 2 bases from V and 3 bases from J, with 5 bases between. CDR3 in amino acids: CASSLNYYEQYF. DNA of the CDR3: TGTGCCAGCAGCTTAAACTACTACGAGCAGTACTTC.

The CDR3, as DNA: TGTGCCAGCAGCCCTTGGGGGACAAGGTCCCCTTATGGCTACACCTTC. Encoded protein: CASSPWGTRSPYGYTF. V usage is TRBV7-9 and J usage is TRBJ1-2; a possible D gene is TRBD1 (6 bases). V shed 5 bases and J shed 5 bases, with 21 bases lying between them. The CDR3 covers 16 residues. Germline CDR1 is SEHNR and CDR2 is FQNEAQ (reference sequence).

This clone showed up just a few times. The chain couples TRBV11-3 to TRBJ1-6; D is perhaps TRBD1 (5 bases). The germline V and J ends were trimmed by 0 bases and 6 bases, with 15 bases remaining between them. Germline CDR1 reads SGHNT; CDR2 reads YENEEA. The CDR3 loop spans 17 amino acids. The CDR3 loop is CASSLDSSRTSNSPLHF. The CDR3 DNA follows: TGTGCCAGCAGCTTAGATTCGTCACGGACAAGTAATTCACCCCTCCACTTT.

The genes are TRBV13 and TRBJ2-2; D is ambiguous. V was shortened by 5 bases and J by 2 bases, with 3 bases between the two germline ends. Germline loops: CDR1 PRHDT, CDR2 FYEKMQ (reference sequence). This CDR3 spans 12 amino acids. For the CDR3, the DNA is TGTGCCAGCAGCCTAAACACCGGGGAGCTGTTTTTT. This codes for CASSLNTGELFF.